What follows are 30 T cell receptor beta chains derived from one specimen sequenced in a study of blood T cell repertoires in COVID-19. Here immunoSEQ multiplex PCR was the method, and the copy in TCRdb shows in-frame clones only, minus some. The sample yields under 200,000 clones, more than 80% seen once. The specimen sequenced was peripheral blood. These receptors were taken from a man aged 45-60 years with acute or convalescent COVID-19.

The chain uses TRBV5-1 and TRBJ1-4; possibly TRBD1 for D (5 bases). Trimming cost V 1 base and J 4 bases, with 11 bases left between them. The CDR3 length is 15 residues. CDR1 is SGHRS, CDR2 YFSETQ, per germline. The CDR3 here is CASSLSGTGNEKLFF. CDR3 in DNA: TGCGCCAGCAGCTTGAGCGGGACCGGTAATGAAAAACTGTTTTTT.

The table lists this clone with a count of one. The chain is built from TRBV4-1 and TRBJ2-2, with D perhaps TRBD2 (6 bases). The CDR3 loop spans 15 amino acids. V was shortened by 3 bases and J by 0 bases, with 8 bases between the two germline ends. Germline CDR1 reads MGHRA; CDR2 reads YSYEKL. Here the CDR3 reads CASSHRTTNTGELFF. CDR3 DNA sequence: TGCGCCAGCAGCCATAGGACTACGAACACCGGGGAGCTGTTTTTT.

The chain employs TRBV2 and TRBJ1-2; a possible D gene is TRBD1 (6 bases). The CDR3 contains 15 residues. The germline gives CDR1 SNHLY, CDR2 FYNNEI. V was clipped by 10 bases and J by 5 bases, with 23 bases between them. The CDR3 DNA reads TGTGCCACCACAGGAGGGGGGGGCTCAAAATATGGCTACACCTTC. As protein: CATTGGGGSKYGYTF.

This clone is a singleton in its sample. The CDR3 loop is CAISETGYEQYF. The DNA for the CDR3 is TGTGCCATCAGTGAGACAGGGTACGAGCAGTACTTC. The rearrangement joins TRBV10-3 to TRBJ2-7, with TRBD1 as a possible D gene (6 bases). The CDR3 length is 12 residues. Germline CDR1 and CDR2: ENHRY and SYGVKD. The V gene lost 2 bases and the J gene lost 4 bases, with 6 bases spanning the gap.

The gene calls are TRBV5-4 and TRBJ1-1; D not resolved. The CDR3 consists of 14 residues. Trimming pared 0 bases from V and 0 bases from J, leaving 6 bases between. Looked up from germline, CDR1 is SGHNT and CDR2 is YYREEE (reference sequence). CDR3 amino acids: CASSLGLMNTEAFF. CDR3 DNA sequence: TGTGCCAGCAGCTTGGGACTGATGAACACTGAAGCTTTCTTT.

This clone was detected only once. Other DNA sequences within the sample encode an identical CDR3. This chain's CDR3 is CASSVEGAEAFF. The CDR3 region has the DNA TGTGCCAGCAGCGTAGAGGGGGCTGAAGCTTTCTTT. The rearrangement links TRBV9 to TRBJ1-1; tentative D call: TRBD1 (6 bases). CDR3 length: 12 amino acids. The V and J ends lost 0 bases and 6 bases respectively, with 6 bases between them. Germline CDR1 SGDLS, CDR2 YYNGEE.

The chain carries TRBV6-5 and TRBJ2-7, with a possible D match to TRBD2 (6 bases). V was trimmed by 8 bases and J by 2 bases, leaving 13 bases between them. The CDR3 has 13 amino acids. Germline-derived CDR1 and CDR2 are MNHEY and SVGAGI. CDR3 amino acids: CASCGGETYEQYF. The CDR3 DNA reads TGTGCCAGCTGCGGAGGGGAAACCTACGAGCAGTACTTC.

The rearrangement links TRBV7-8 to TRBJ1-5, with TRBD1 identical over 7 bases. CDR3 length: 15 amino acids. J lost 5 bases, V lost 4 bases, and 8 bases had no gene match. The germline V gene has CDR1 SGHVS and CDR2 FQNEAQ. As DNA, the CDR3 is TGTGCCAGCAGCTCCGGGACAGCAAGCTATCAGCCCCAGCATTTT. It specifies CASSSGTASYQPQHF.

With regard to this clone: Different DNA sequences within this sample yield the same CDR3. The chain couples TRBV29-1 to TRBJ2-1; 7 nucleotides agree with TRBD1. The V gene's germline CDR1 is SQVTM and CDR2 ANQGSEA. The CDR3 runs to 11 residues. V gave up 5 bases and J gave up 7 bases; unmatched junction bases: 2. CDR3 nucleotides: TGCAGCGTTAACAGGGGAAATGAGCAGTTCTTC. Amino acids: CSVNRGNEQFF.

V usage is TRBV5-1 and J usage is TRBJ1-5; possible D gene TRBD1, 6 bases. The length of the CDR3 is 15 residues. The germline CDR1 and CDR2 sequences are SGHRS and YFSETQ. Trimming stripped 2 bases from V and 0 bases from J, with 9 bases between. The CDR3 region has the DNA TGCGCCAGCAGCTTAACAGGGTATAGCAATCAGCCCCAGCATTTT. Translated: CASSLTGYSNQPQHF.

V and J are TRBV7-9 and TRBJ2-1, with 7 bases aligning to TRBD2. Per germline, CDR1 SEHNR and CDR2 FQNEAQ (reference sequence). Trimming at V came to 3 bases and at J to 4 bases, leaving 6 bases not matched to a gene. This CDR3 contains 15 residues. CDR3 in amino acids: CASSFVLAEYNEQFF. CDR3 nucleotide sequence: TGTGCCAGCAGCTTTGTCCTAGCGGAGTACAATGAGCAGTTCTTC.

This clone has just one count. The V gene is TRBV2, the J gene TRBJ2-5; 10 bases line up with TRBD2. Unmatched junction bases numbered 9, after V lost 6 bases and J lost 5 bases. The germline CDR1 and CDR2 sequences are SNHLY and FYNNEI. There are 15 residues in the CDR3. CDR3 nucleotides: TGTGCCAGCAGAAGAACTAGCGGGGATCGGGAGACCCAGTACTTC. This codes for CASRRTSGDRETQYF.

The genes are TRBV9 and TRBJ2-5, with no clear D. The V gene's germline CDR1 is SGDLS and CDR2 YYNGEE. V lost 4 bases and J 5 bases, leaving 15 bases between the germline ends. The CDR3 contains 14 residues. The CDR3 coding sequence is TGTGCCAGCAGCATGCCGGGTGGCCGGGAGACCCAGTACTTC. Its protein is CASSMPGGRETQYF.

This clone occurred once. The chain is built from TRBV29-1 and TRBJ2-7, with a weak D call TRBD1 (6 bases). Trimming cost V 6 bases and J 6 bases, with 15 bases left between them. Germline V gene data show CDR1 as SQVTM and CDR2 as ANQGSEA. The CDR3 runs to 12 residues. The CDR3 nucleotides read TGCAGCGTCAGGGGTCCCTATCTCGAGCAGTACTTC. This sequence encodes CSVRGPYLEQYF.

The chain combines TRBV11-3 with TRBJ2-1, with 7 bases identical to TRBD2. Trimming took 4 bases from V and 5 from J; bases not matched to a gene: 8. CDR1 and CDR2 from the germline V gene are SGHNT and YENEEA. This CDR3 has 15 amino acids. CDR3 sequence (DNA): TGTGCCAGCAGCTCCTGGCTAGCGGATAACAATGAGCAGTTCTTC. Its translation: CASSSWLADNNEQFF.

This clone appeared once. The genes are TRBV30 and TRBJ1-3, with D possibly TRBD1 on 6 matching bases. The germline V gene encodes CDR1 GTSNPN and CDR2 SVGIG (reference sequence). Between the trimmed V and J ends, which lost 2 bases and 4 bases, there was a span of 15 bases. This CDR3 contains 15 residues. For the CDR3, the DNA is TGTGCCTGGAGTAGGTTGGGGACACAAGGAAACACCATATATTTT. Translation: CAWSRLGTQGNTIYF.

This sequence joins TRBV19 and TRBJ1-2; D unclear. Trimming cost V 8 bases and J 12 bases, with 10 bases left between them. The CDR3 runs 9 residues. Germline V gives CDR1 LNHDA, CDR2 SQIVND (reference sequence). The CDR3 DNA reads TGTGCCAGTGGCTTGGTTAACACCTTC. It specifies CASGLVNTF.

V gene TRBV9 combines with J gene TRBJ2-2, with 7 bases that match TRBD2. The junction had 3 bases not matched to a gene; V was cut back by 0 bases and J by 1 base. CDR3 size: 16 residues. Per germline, CDR1 SGDLS and CDR2 YYNGEE. CDR3 coding DNA: TGTGCCAGCAGCGTAGCTGGCGGGAGGAACACCGGGGAGCTGTTTTTT. It specifies CASSVAGGRNTGELFF.

A few counts support this clone. Other DNA sequences within the sample encode an identical CDR3. The chain joins TRBV7-9 to TRBJ2-1; 8 positions match TRBD1. V gave up 4 bases and J gave up 1 base; unmatched junction bases: 3. This CDR3 comprises 15 residues. Germline CDR1 and CDR2: SEHNR and FQNEAQ (reference sequence). DNA of the CDR3: TGTGCCAGCAGCTCAGGGGGCGTGTCCTACAATGAGCAGTTCTTC. It translates to CASSSGGVSYNEQFF.

The genes are TRBV12-3 or TRBV12-4 and TRBJ2-5; possibly TRBD1 for D (6 bases). The V end was cut by 3 bases, the J end by 4 bases, with 9 bases between. This CDR3 has 13 residues. CDR3 region: CASSFLGAETQYF. In nucleotides, the CDR3 is TGTGCCAGCAGTTTTCTGGGGGCAGAGACCCAGTACTTC.

The J gene is TRBJ2-7, the V gene TRBV7-9, with 7 bases identical to TRBD2. V shed 2 bases and J 7 bases; nucleotides not matched to a gene: 11. This CDR3 is built from 15 residues. From germline, CDR1 is SEHNR and CDR2 FQNEAQ (reference sequence). CDR3 DNA sequence: TGTGCCAGCAGCTTATCGCGGGAGTGGGCGGGTGAGCAGTACTTC. This codes for CASSLSREWAGEQYF. Full variable domain (outside the CDR3, taken from reference TRBV7-9 and TRBJ2-7): DTGVSQNPRHKITKRGQNVTFRCDPISEHNRLYWYRQTLGQGPEFLTYFQNEAQLEKSRLLSDRFSAERPKGSFSTLEIQRTEQGDSAMYLCASSLSREWAGEQYFGPGTRLTVT.

This clone was counted between two and nine times. This chain connects TRBV18 to TRBJ2-7, with D tentatively TRBD2 (7 bases). V was pared by 1 base and J by 5 bases, with 9 bases between. The germline V gene has CDR1 KGHSH and CDR2 LQKENI. CDR3 length equals 13 residues. CDR3: CASSPQGGHEQYV. The CDR3 bases are TGTGCCAGCTCACCACAGGGGGGGCACGAGCAGTACGTC.

The sample holds a few counts of this clone. The genes are TRBV27 and TRBJ1-1; D is ambiguous. CDR1 and CDR2 from the germline V gene are MNHEY and SMNVEV (reference sequence). This CDR3 is built from 15 residues. V shed 2 bases and J shed 5 bases, with 15 bases lying between them. CDR3 DNA: TGTGCCAGCAGTTTAGGAGCGGGGTTGGGAACTGAAGCTTTCTTT. Protein product: CASSLGAGLGTEAFF.

This chain links TRBV18 with TRBJ2-5; 13 nucleotides align to TRBD2. CDR1 is KGHSH and CDR2 is LQKENI in the germline V gene. After removal of 2 bases from V and 6 bases from J, the junction contained 6 bases not matched to a gene. The CDR3 has 16 amino acids. CDR3 DNA sequence: TGTGCCAGCTCACCAGGTCGGACTAGCGGGAGTCAGACCCAGTACTTC. Protein: CASSPGRTSGSQTQYF.

The V and J genes are TRBV7-6 and TRBJ2-7, with D possibly matching TRBD1 (6 bases). Germline lookup yields CDR1 SGHVS and CDR2 FNYEAQ. V dropped 5 bases and J dropped 4 bases, with 12 bases sitting between them. The CDR3 loop spans 13 amino acids. CDR3 nucleotide sequence: TGTGCCAGCAGCAAGGGGGACGGGTACGAGCAGTACGTC. Protein product: CASSKGDGYEQYV.

The chain links TRBV7-3 to TRBJ1-2; D ambiguous. The CDR3 has 13 residues. Trimming took 5 bases from V and 8 from J, leaving 15 bases between them. Germline CDR1 SGHTA, CDR2 FQGTGA. CDR3: CASSPGGLGGYTF. For the CDR3, the DNA is TGTGCCAGCAGCCCCGGAGGTCTTGGGGGCTACACCTTC.

The rearrangement links TRBV4-1 to TRBJ1-2, with 7 positions matching TRBD1. Germline CDR1 is MGHRA and CDR2 is YSYEKL. The CDR3 totals 18 residues. Trimming cost V 2 bases and J 2 bases; bases outside gene matches: 14. The CDR3 loop reads CASSQTTAGSGGNYGYTF. For the CDR3, the DNA is TGCGCCAGCAGCCAAACCACCGCGGGGTCAGGGGGAAACTATGGCTACACCTTC.

The chain has TRBV30 and TRBJ2-3; 7 bases are shared with TRBD2. J gave up 1 base and V 0 bases, and 1 base lay outside the gene matches. The CDR3 totals 14 residues. Germline V gives CDR1 GTSNPN, CDR2 SVGIG (reference sequence). The CDR3 DNA follows: TGTGCCTGGAGTGTACTAGCGCGCACAGATACGCAGTATTTT. It codes for CAWSVLARTDTQYF.

The chain couples TRBV28 to TRBJ2-1; 7 positions agree with TRBD2. CDR1 and CDR2 from the germline V gene are MDHEN and SYDVKM. This CDR3 region has 12 residues. In DNA form, the CDR3 reads TGTGCGGGCGGGAGTAACTACAATGAGCAGTTCTTC. As protein: CAGGSNYNEQFF.

J is TRBJ2-6 and V is TRBV7-9, with D perhaps matching TRBD2 (5 bases). The CDR3 consists of 16 residues. Germline V gene sequence: CDR1 SEHNR, CDR2 FQNEAQ (reference sequence). Trimming left V 2 bases short and J 0 bases short, with 8 bases between. CDR3 sequence: CASSLRESSGANVLTF. The DNA of the CDR3 is TGTGCCAGCAGCTTAAGGGAGAGCTCTGGGGCCAACGTCCTGACTTTC.